A single sample gave rise to the 11 T cell receptor beta chains below, sequenced in a study of cytomegalovirus exposure and HLA in healthy donors. With 60 Vbeta and 13 Jbeta primers, the PCR was carried out. Sequencing was performed with immunoSEQ multiplex PCR; in TCRdb, only in-frame clones are kept and a portion is missing. The data show around 99,000 clones, with less than 80% seen just once and 6.5% to 8.5% held by the top ten. What was sequenced was PBMCs. These receptors were obtained from a man in his thirties or forties in good health and CMV-seronegative.

This clone appeared a few times. This chain joins TRBV30 and TRBJ2-1, with a weak D call TRBD2 (6 bases). Deletions cut 1 base from V and 4 bases from J, with 11 bases between. Germline loops: CDR1 GTSNPN, CDR2 SVGIG (reference sequence). There are 14 residues in the CDR3. Here the CDR3 DNA reads TGTGCCTGGAGTGAGGCTAGCGTGTACAATGAGCAGTTCTTC. Translation gives CAWSEASVYNEQFF.

The V and J genes are TRBV27 and TRBJ1-4; 11 bases are a match to TRBD1. The germline CDR1 and CDR2 sequences are MNHEY and SMNVEV (reference sequence). This CDR3 has 18 amino acids. Germline trimming cut 2 bases from V and 11 bases from J; bases unmatched to any gene: 16. CDR3 residues: CASSLAQSGTGGLEKLFF. The CDR3 DNA follows: TGTGCCAGCAGTTTAGCCCAATCCGGGACAGGGGGTCTAGAGAAACTGTTTTTT.

This clone has a handful of counts. The gene calls are TRBV6-6 and TRBJ1-5; TRBD1 is a possible D gene (6 bases). Germline V gene sequence: CDR1 MNHNY, CDR2 SVGAGI (reference sequence). The CDR3 sequence is 14 residues long. V lost 5 bases and J 7 bases, leaving 15 bases between the germline ends. The CDR3 bases are TGTGCCAGCAGTCTCCGGGGGGCCAAACAGCCCCAGCATTTT. Translation: CASSLRGAKQPQHF.

The CDR3 is CASSFNRAEANVLTF. Written as DNA, the CDR3 is TGTGCCAGCAGTTTCAACAGGGCCGAGGCCAACGTCCTGACTTTC. The chain recombines TRBV28 with TRBJ2-6, with D perhaps matching TRBD1 (6 bases). Trimming shortened V by 3 bases and J by 6 bases, and 12 bases separated the two germline ends. CDR1 and CDR2 (germline): MDHEN, SYDVKM. This CDR3 is built from 15 residues.

The chain couples TRBV5-4 to TRBJ2-5; TRBD2 matches 13 bases. The CDR3 extends over 17 amino acids. Germline V gene sequence: CDR1 SGHNT, CDR2 YYREEE (reference sequence). V dropped 2 bases and J dropped 4; count of bases not matched to a gene: 8. CDR3 loop: CASSLYGLAGAPETQYF. The DNA for the CDR3 is TGTGCCAGCAGCTTATATGGACTAGCGGGAGCCCCAGAGACCCAGTACTTC.

Of note for this clone: This same CDR3 is encoded by further DNA sequences in the sample. The chain uses TRBV27 and TRBJ2-7, with a possible D match to TRBD1 (6 bases). V dropped 5 bases and J dropped 4 bases, with 24 bases sitting between them. Per the germline V gene, CDR1 is MNHEY and CDR2 is SMNVEV (reference sequence). CDR3 length: 17 residues. CDR3 region: CASSLISAGVEGYEQYF. CDR3 nucleotides: TGTGCCAGCAGTCTAATATCCGCAGGGGTTGAAGGATACGAGCAGTACTTC.

The J gene is TRBJ1-1, the V gene TRBV6-5; 10 nucleotides line up with TRBD1. The CDR3 extends over 15 amino acids. The V segment lost 6 bases and the J segment 4 bases; nucleotides outside the gene matches: 8. Germline CDR1 MNHEY, CDR2 SVGAGI. CDR3 in DNA: TGTGCCAGCAGACCCGGGACAGGGGTTGGCACTGAAGCTTTCTTT. Its protein product is CASRPGTGVGTEAFF.

The V call is TRBV6-5, the J call TRBJ2-7; possible D gene TRBD1, 5 bases. Deletions cut 0 bases from V and 2 bases from J, with 8 bases between. The CDR3 consists of 14 residues. Germline CDR1 MNHEY, CDR2 SVGAGI. The chain's CDR3 is CASSYSKGTYEQYF. CDR3 coding DNA: TGTGCCAGCAGTTACTCGAAGGGGACCTACGAGCAGTACTTC.

The J gene is TRBJ1-2, the V gene TRBV5-6; D is uncertain. Per the germline V gene, CDR1 is SGHDT and CDR2 is YYEEEE. This CDR3 is built from 13 residues. V lost 0 bases and J lost 2, with 5 bases in between. CDR3 amino acids: CASSLGQNYGYTF. The CDR3 bases are TGTGCCAGCAGCTTGGGCCAGAACTATGGCTACACCTTC.

By frequency in the sample, this clone is medium-sized. The chain is built from TRBV7-9 and TRBJ1-2, with a tentative D call TRBD1 (5 bases). The CDR3 covers 14 residues. V lost 3 bases to trimming and J lost 4 bases, with 12 bases between them. Germline V lookup: CDR1 SEHNR, CDR2 FQNEAQ (reference sequence). The CDR3 loop reads CASSFSGHRYGYTF. The CDR3 region has the DNA TGTGCCAGCAGCTTCTCAGGGCATCGCTATGGCTACACCTTC. The full variable domain, rest sourced from reference TRBV7-9 and TRBJ1-2, is DTGVSQNPRHKITKRGQNVTFRCDPISEHNRLYWYRQTLGQGPEFLTYFQNEAQLEKSRLLSDRFSAERPKGSFSTLEIQRTEQGDSAMYLCASSFSGHRYGYTFGSGTRLTVV.

This clone appeared a few times. CDR3 in amino acids: CASSSGGKNTEAFF. The CDR3 region has the DNA TGTGCCAGCAGTTCAGGGGGCAAGAACACTGAAGCTTTCTTT. The chain couples TRBV28 to TRBJ1-1, with 8 bases aligning to TRBD1. Germline loops: CDR1 MDHEN, CDR2 SYDVKM. The ends lost 4 bases at V and 1 base at J; junction bases unmatched: 2. The CDR3 runs to 14 residues. Drawing the rest from reference TRBV28 and TRBJ1-1, the complete variable domain is DVKVTQSSRYLVKRTGEKVFLECVQDMDHENMFWYRQDPGLGLRLIYFSYDVKMKEKGDIPEGYSVSREKKERFSLILESASTNQTSMYLCASSSGGKNTEAFFGQGTRLTVV.